The 15 T cell receptor beta chains presented below share a single source sample, sequenced in a study of T cell changes during pregnancy in multiple sclerosis. Sequencing used immunoSEQ multiplex PCR; TCRdb keeps in-frame clones, though not all of them. Seen here are fewer than 60,000 clones, less than 95% observed once, and the top ten hold 5.5% to 7%. Here the sequenced sample was peripheral blood, taken in the third trimester of pregnancy. The receptors originated from a female donor in good health, enrolled as a control in a pregnancy study.

This clone was seen only a few times. The chain carries TRBV14 and TRBJ1-1, with D uncertain. V lost 4 bases and J lost 4, with 13 bases in between. CDR1 is SGHDN and CDR2 is FVKESK in the germline V gene. The CDR3 has 14 amino acids. CDR3 DNA sequence: TGTGCCAGCAGCCCTATTTTTGGCGGCACTGAAGCTTTCTTT. As protein: CASSPIFGGTEAFF.

The V and J genes are TRBV9 and TRBJ2-2, with TRBD2 as a possible D gene (5 bases). The germline V and J ends were trimmed by 0 bases and 3 bases, with 18 bases remaining between them. CDR3 size: 18 residues. In germline, CDR1 is SGDLS, CDR2 YYNGEE. The CDR3 DNA is TGTGCCAGCAGCGTAGTGGCTAGCTCCGCAACGGACACCGGGGAGCTGTTTTTT. Translation: CASSVVASSATDTGELFF.

The genes are TRBV19 and TRBJ1-3, with D perhaps TRBD1 (5 bases). The CDR3 extends over 15 amino acids. V gave up 4 bases and J gave up 0 bases, with 10 bases separating them. Germline V gives CDR1 LNHDA, CDR2 SQIVND (reference sequence). DNA of the CDR3: TGTGCCAGTAGTAGGGGCAGGCCCTCTGGAAACACCATATATTTT. It encodes CASSRGRPSGNTIYF.

The chain recombines TRBV6-6 with TRBJ1-5; no clear D. This CDR3 is 14 amino acids long. From germline, CDR1 is MNHNY and CDR2 SVGAGI (reference sequence). Trimming left V 5 bases short and J 0 bases short, with 8 bases between. For the CDR3, the DNA is TGTGCCAGCAGTCGAGGGTATAGCAATCAGCCCCAGCATTTT. Protein: CASSRGYSNQPQHF.

The chain employs TRBV29-1 and TRBJ1-2; the match to TRBD1 covers 7 bases. Germline CDR1 reads SQVTM; CDR2 reads ANQGSEA. Losses at the gene ends were 7 bases for V and 5 bases for J; bases not matched to a gene: 13. The CDR3 length is 14 residues. The CDR3 DNA reads TGCAGCGCTCGCTCGCAGGGGGTAGAGTATGGCTACACCTTC. It translates to CSARSQGVEYGYTF.

This clone was found once. The rearrangement links TRBV6-5 to TRBJ2-7; TRBD1 might be the D (6 bases). There are 13 residues in the CDR3. Germline loops: CDR1 MNHEY, CDR2 SVGAGI. Trimming shortened V by 6 bases and J by 2 bases, and 11 bases separated the two germline ends. The CDR3 nucleotides are TGTGCCAGCAGGGGGGCCCTAGCCTACGAGCAGTACTTC. The encoded protein is CASRGALAYEQYF.

V gene TRBV18 combines with J gene TRBJ1-1, with D possibly TRBD1 on 6 matching bases. The V end was cut by 1 base, the J end by 5 bases, with 14 bases between. There are 15 residues in the CDR3. The germline V gene has CDR1 KGHSH and CDR2 LQKENI. For the CDR3, the DNA is TGTGCCAGCTCACCACAACAGGGTGTGGGAACTGAAGCTTTCTTT. Translation: CASSPQQGVGTEAFF. The whole variable domain, remainder taken from reference TRBV18 and TRBJ1-1, is NAGVMQNPRHLVRRRGQEARLRCSPMKGHSHVYWYRQLPEEGLKFMVYLQKENIIDESGMPKERFSAEFPKEGPSILRIQQVVRGDSAAYFCASSPQQGVGTEAFFGQGTRLTVV.

The chain couples TRBV7-6 to TRBJ1-1; 10 bases are a match to TRBD1. The V and J ends lost 3 bases and 4 bases, in that order; junction bases with no gene match: 11. The CDR3 is made up of 17 amino acids. CDR1 and CDR2 from the germline V gene are SGHVS and FNYEAQ. The DNA for the CDR3 is TGTGCCAGCAGCTTCCGGGACAGGGGCGTCGGTAGCACTGAAGCTTTCTTT. This translates into CASSFRDRGVGSTEAFF.

This rearrangement joins TRBV18 to TRBJ2-2, with 9 bases matching TRBD2. CDR1 KGHSH and CDR2 LQKENI come from the germline V gene. The CDR3 is 14 residues long. V trimming: 4 bases; J trimming: 3 bases; junction bases outside the gene matches: 0. Written as DNA, the CDR3 is TGTGCCAGCTCACGACTAGCGGACACCGGGGAGCTGTTTTTT. This encodes CASSRLADTGELFF.

The chain recombines TRBV2 with TRBJ2-7; 9 bases are shared with TRBD1. Trimming cost V 7 bases and J 6 bases; bases outside gene matches: 10. Germline V CDR1 and CDR2: SNHLY, FYNNEI. The CDR3 totals 14 residues. Here the CDR3 DNA reads TGTGCCAGCAATCCAAGGACAGGGGAAGTCGAGCAGTACTTC. Protein sequence: CASNPRTGEVEQYF.

CDR3 loop: CASSRLLTGDAFF. The CDR3 DNA reads as TGTGCCAGCAGTCGACTCCTCACGGGGGACGCTTTCTTT. The rearrangement links TRBV6-5 to TRBJ1-1; D perhaps matches TRBD1 (5 bases). The V end was cut by 5 bases, the J end by 11 bases, with 18 bases between. The CDR3 length is 13 residues. Germline-derived CDR1 and CDR2 are MNHEY and SVGAGI.

The chain links TRBV5-1 to TRBJ2-2; possibly TRBD1 for D (6 bases). Looked up from germline, CDR1 is SGHRS and CDR2 is YFSETQ. V was trimmed by 2 bases and J by 6 bases, leaving 14 bases between them. This CDR3 region has 15 residues. CDR3 in DNA: TGCGCCAGCAGCTTTCGGACAGACGGGCCCGGGGAGCTGTTTTTT. This translates into CASSFRTDGPGELFF.

The chain joins TRBV7-9 to TRBJ2-5, with 11 bases lining up with TRBD1. CDR1 is SEHNR, CDR2 FQNEAQ, per germline (reference sequence). The CDR3 is 17 residues long. V was clipped by 5 bases and J by 4 bases; unmatched bases: 12. CDR3 DNA: TGTGCCAGCAGCCGTCGATCGGACAGGGGGCAGCGAGAGACCCAGTACTTC. Encoded protein: CASSRRSDRGQRETQYF.

The J gene is TRBJ2-1, the V gene TRBV12-5; unclear D gene. Trimming removed 2 bases from V and 14 bases from J, with 7 bases in between. The length of the CDR3 is 10 residues. Germline V gene sequence: CDR1 LGHNT, CDR2 FRNRAP. For the CDR3, the DNA is TGTGCTAGTGGTTTGACTTCCGAGTTCTTC. As protein: CASGLTSEFF.

A single count supports this clone. This chain links TRBV7-8 with TRBJ1-2; a possible D gene is TRBD1 (6 bases). Trimming cost V 4 bases and J 4 bases, with 19 bases left between them. The CDR3 totals 16 residues. Germline V gene data show CDR1 as SGHVS and CDR2 as FQNEAQ. The CDR3 reads CASSSPSQGTSYGYTF. The CDR3 bases are TGTGCCAGCAGCTCCCCCAGCCAGGGGACATCCTATGGCTACACCTTC.